These T cell receptor beta chains were read from a single sample in a study of neurological immune-mediated disorders. TCRdb re-derived calls from the 5' RACE reads in MiXCR, one entry per CDR3 protein. This table holds around 130,000 distinct CDR3 sequences, about 3.4% found once. Sequences were obtained from PBMCs. The source of these receptors is a woman aged 30 to 39 with multiple sclerosis. Both conserved end residues are part of each CDR3. The D gene is left open where the match is weak. The size field reads once, few, many, or a class for an expanded clone.

V	D	J	size	CDR3	DNA
TRBV27	-	TRBJ2-2	many	CASTKGGGWNTGELFF	TGTGCCAGCACCAAAGGGGGGGGCTGGAACACCGGGGAGCTGTTTTTT
TRBV20-1	-	TRBJ1-2	many	CSAVGLANYGYTF	TGCAGTGCTGTCGGGTTAGCTAACTATGGCTACACCTTC
TRBV20-1	TRBD1	TRBJ1-1	many	CSASGQGGTEAFF	TGCAGTGCTAGTGGACAGGGCGGCACTGAAGCTTTCTTT
TRBV5-5	-	TRBJ1-2	many	CASSLEARGGYTF	TGTGCCAGCAGCTTGGAGGCTCGGGGTGGCTACACCTTC
TRBV20-1	-	TRBJ1-3	many	CSVEGRGFSGNTIYF	TGCAGCGTTGAAGGACGGGGCTTCTCTGGAAACACCATATATTTT
TRBV29-1	TRBD1	TRBJ1-2	many	CSVPTGIGGYTF	TGCAGCGTTCCGACAGGGATCGGTGGCTACACCTTC
TRBV12-5	TRBD1	TRBJ1-1	many	CASGLGTGVEAFF	TGTGCTAGTGGTTTGGGAACAGGGGTTGAAGCTTTCTTT
TRBV6-6	-	TRBJ1-5	many	CASSYTSGSNQPQHF	TGTGCCAGCAGTTACACCTCGGGTAGCAATCAGCCCCAGCATTTT
TRBV7-9	TRBD1	TRBJ1-1	many	CASSPTGTGNTEAFF	TGTGCCAGCAGCCCCACCGGGACAGGGAACACTGAAGCTTTCTTT
TRBV6-1	TRBD1	TRBJ1-5	many	CASREPDRGGNQPQHF	TGTGCCAGCAGGGAGCCGGACAGGGGGGGCAATCAGCCCCAGCATTTT